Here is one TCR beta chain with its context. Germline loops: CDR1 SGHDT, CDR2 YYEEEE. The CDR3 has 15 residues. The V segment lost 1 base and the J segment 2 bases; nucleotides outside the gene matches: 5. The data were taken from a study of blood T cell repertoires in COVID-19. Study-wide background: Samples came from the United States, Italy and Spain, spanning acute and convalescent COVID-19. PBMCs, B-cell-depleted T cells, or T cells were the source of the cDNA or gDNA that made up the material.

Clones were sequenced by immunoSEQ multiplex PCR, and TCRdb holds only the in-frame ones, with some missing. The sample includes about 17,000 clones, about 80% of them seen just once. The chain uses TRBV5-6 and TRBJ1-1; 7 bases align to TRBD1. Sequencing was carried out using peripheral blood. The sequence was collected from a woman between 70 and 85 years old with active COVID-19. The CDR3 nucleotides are TGTGCCAGCAGCTTGAAAGAAGGGGGCAACACTGAAGCTTTCTTT. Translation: CASSLKEGGNTEAFF.